What follows describes a single T cell receptor (beta chain). This sample was included in a study of blood T cell repertoires in COVID-19. This CDR3 has 14 amino acids. Germline V gene lookup returns CDR1 LGHDT and CDR2 YNNKEL (reference sequence). J was trimmed by 8 bases and V by 3 bases; bases with no gene match: 3. Libraries were prepared by immunoSEQ multiplex PCR; TCRdb keeps only in-frame clonotypes and omits some of them. The sample lists 30,000 or so clones; roughly 88% were seen once. The sequenced sample consisted of peripheral blood. The V call is TRBV3-1 (or the pseudogene TRBV3-2), the J call TRBJ1-6; 8 bases fit TRBD1. This TCR came from a human donor in a cohort sampled during active COVID-19. The CDR3 coding sequence is TGTGCCAGCAGCCATTCGACAGGGGATTCACCCCTCCACTTT. Translation gives CASSHSTGDSPLHF.